The clone carrying this TCR beta chain was seen more than once but under ten times. Its antigen is undetermined. Trimming took off 6 bases at V and 2 bases at J, with 13 bases between the two ends. The germline CDR1 and CDR2 sequences are MNHNS and SASEGT. The CDR3 covers 14 residues. TCRdb independently ran MiXCR on the multiplex PCR reads; one entry per CDR3 protein. Of 13,000 or so distinct CDR3 sequences listed, roughly 60% are singletons. This sample is part of a study of breast tumors, draining lymph nodes, adjacent tissues. Study-wide findings and caveats: Tumor T cell lymph node origin was a supported hypothesis, not proven.

The chain joins TRBV6-1 to TRBJ1-2, with TRBD1 as a possible D gene (6 bases). Material for sequencing was tumor-adjacent breast tissue. This TCR derives from a female donor with breast cancer. Some clones in this sample may be carry-over from other donors' samples. The CDR3 protein is CASSGRGRNYGYTF. The DNA of the CDR3 is TGTGCCAGCAGCGGCAGGGGCAGGAACTATGGCTACACCTTC.